These 24 T cell receptor beta chains share one sample of origin, sequenced in a study of beta chain features in type 1 diabetes. These receptors are not linked to any known antigen. Study conclusions and caveats: Moderately but significantly shorter TCRB CDR3s were found in Type 1 diabetes patients in all four CD4+ subsets.

cDNA synthesis used the whole RNA isolate, giving expressed TCRB sequences. Clones were sequenced by immunoSEQ multiplex PCR, and TCRdb holds only the in-frame ones, with some missing. The sample contains under 850,000 clones, over 10% of which appear only once. Sequenced material: naive CD4+ T cells from blood. These TCRs come from a man aged 18-30 years with type 1 diabetes.

The chain carries TRBV10-2 and TRBJ2-7; D tentatively fits TRBD1 or TRBD2 (5 bases each). CDR3 length equals 12 residues. V lost 11 bases to trimming and J lost 0 bases, with 11 bases between them. Germline V gives CDR1 WSHSY, CDR2 SAAADI. The CDR3 sequence: CAATGTSYEQYF. The DNA of the CDR3 is TGCGCCGCCACGGGGACCTCCTACGAGCAGTACTTC.

The sample holds a few counts of this clone. This chain links TRBV29-1 with TRBJ2-4; perhaps TRBD1 as D (6 bases). Per the germline V gene, CDR1 is SQVTM and CDR2 is ANQGSEA. V was trimmed by 7 bases and J by 1 base, leaving 11 bases between them. The length of the CDR3 is 13 residues. The CDR3: CSASDRAKNIQYF. CDR3 DNA sequence: TGCAGCGCCTCCGACAGGGCCAAAAACATTCAGTACTTC. The full variable domain, in which reference TRBV29-1 and TRBJ2-4 provide the parts outside the CDR3, is SAVISQKPSRDICQRGTSLTIQCQVDSQVTMMFWYRQQPGQSLTLIATANQGSEATYESGFVIDKFPISRPNLTFSTLTVSNMSPEDSSIYLCSASDRAKNIQYFGAGTRLSVL.

The chain is built from TRBV5-4 and TRBJ1-6; 9 nucleotides line up with TRBD1. Germline V gives CDR1 SGHNT, CDR2 YYREEE (reference sequence). The length of the CDR3 is 16 residues. With V trimmed by 4 bases and J by 10 bases, 12 bases remained unmatched. As DNA, the CDR3 is TGTGCCAGCAGCCCTGGACAGGGGCCCACGGGGTCACCCCTCCACTTT. Its translation is CASSPGQGPTGSPLHF.

CDR3: CASSLALSSYNEQFF. The CDR3 DNA is TGTGCCAGCAGTTTGGCCCTGAGCTCCTACAATGAGCAGTTCTTC. This chain links TRBV27 with TRBJ2-1; D uncertain. V gave up 3 bases and J gave up 0 bases, with 9 bases separating them. This CDR3 has 15 residues. Germline V gene lookup returns CDR1 MNHEY and CDR2 SMNVEV (reference sequence).

This chain connects TRBV6-5 to TRBJ1-2; no reliable D call. CDR3 length: 15 amino acids. Germline V gene lookup returns CDR1 MNHEY and CDR2 SVGAGI. V lost 4 bases, J lost 0 bases, and 12 bases lay in between. This CDR3 is CASSSPTEANYGYTF. The CDR3 bases are TGTGCCAGCAGTTCGCCGACGGAAGCTAACTATGGCTACACCTTC.

The chain has TRBV6-6 and TRBJ2-5; the D is unclear. With 10 bases removed from V and 0 bases from J, the gap between germline ends came to 18 bases. The CDR3 consists of 15 residues. Germline V lookup: CDR1 MNHNY, CDR2 SVGAGI (reference sequence). Written as DNA, the CDR3 is TGTGCCATCGCGACGGGCGTAGCAAACCAAGAGACCCAGTACTTC. It is translated as CAIATGVANQETQYF.

In this sample, this clone turned up a few times. Other DNA sequences in the sample encode the same CDR3. The chain carries TRBV5-1 and TRBJ1-2; TRBD1 is a possible D gene (6 bases). Germline CDR1 and CDR2: SGHRS and YFSETQ. The length of the CDR3 is 11 residues. V was cut by 4 bases and J by 6 bases, with 7 bases left in between. Written as DNA, the CDR3 is TGCGCCAGCAGCCCAGGGGATGGCTACACCTTC. Its translation: CASSPGDGYTF. The full variable domain, rest sourced from reference TRBV5-1 and TRBJ1-2, is KAGVTQTPRYLIKTRGQQVTLSCSPISGHRSVSWYQQTPGQGLQFLFEYFSETQRNKGNFPGRFSGRQFSNSRSEMNVSTLELGDSALYLCASSPGDGYTFGSGTRLTVV.

The chain employs TRBV7-2 and TRBJ1-1, with 9 positions matching TRBD1. V lost 5 bases and J lost 2; bases outside the gene matches: 6. CDR3 length: 15 residues. In germline, CDR1 is SGHTA, CDR2 FQGNSA. CDR3 loop: CASSLGQGYNTEAFF. Written as DNA, the CDR3 is TGTGCCAGCAGCCTGGGACAGGGATACAACACTGAAGCTTTCTTT.

The chain couples TRBV5-1 to TRBJ2-5; D unclear. This CDR3 is 14 amino acids long. With 1 base removed from V and 5 bases from J, the gap between germline ends came to 12 bases. The germline V gene encodes CDR1 SGHRS and CDR2 YFSETQ. CDR3 nucleotides: TGCGCCAGCAGCTTGACTGGAGTGGGGGAGACCCAGTACTTC. It encodes CASSLTGVGETQYF.

This clone was found a few times. V is TRBV6-5 and J is TRBJ1-5; TRBD1 aligns across 7 bases. The CDR3 is 12 amino acids. J lost 6 bases, V lost 10 bases, and 6 bases had no gene match. Germline V gene sequence: CDR1 MNHEY, CDR2 SVGAGI. CDR3 sequence: CAIGRGIQPQHF. The CDR3, as DNA: TGTGCCATCGGCAGGGGGATTCAGCCCCAGCATTTT.

The chain combines TRBV10-3 with TRBJ1-1; the D gene is possibly TRBD1 (5 bases). Germline-derived CDR1 and CDR2 are ENHRY and SYGVKD. This CDR3 is 18 amino acids long. V dropped 1 base and J dropped 2 bases, with 20 bases sitting between them. The CDR3 loop reads CAISEWTHGGGVNTEAFF. For the CDR3, the DNA is TGTGCCATCAGTGAGTGGACCCACGGGGGAGGCGTAAACACTGAAGCTTTCTTT.

The chain combines TRBV4-1 with TRBJ1-5, with D maybe TRBD1 (6 bases). Trimming stripped 6 bases from V and 1 base from J, with 13 bases between. The CDR3 extends over 15 amino acids. Germline V gene data show CDR1 as MGHRA and CDR2 as YSYEKL. The CDR3 region is CASSPQGVSNQPQHF. CDR3 DNA: TGCGCCAGCAGTCCACAGGGTGTGAGCAATCAGCCCCAGCATTTT.

This clone has a handful of counts. The gene calls are TRBV10-3 and TRBJ2-5; 7 bases match TRBD1. The CDR3 covers 15 residues. The germline V gene has CDR1 ENHRY and CDR2 SYGVKD. V shed 6 bases and J 1 base; nucleotides not matched to a gene: 8. In DNA form, the CDR3 reads TGTGCCATCAGCCGAACCGGGACAGCCCAAGAGACCCAGTACTTC. This sequence encodes CAISRTGTAQETQYF.

In this sample, this clone turned up a few times. V gene TRBV7-7 combines with J gene TRBJ2-2; no clear D. Trimming shortened V by 6 bases and J by 1 base, and 6 bases separated the two germline ends. This CDR3 spans 13 amino acids. The V gene's germline CDR1 is SSHAT and CDR2 FNYEAQ (reference sequence). CDR3 loop: CASRAENTGELFF. For the CDR3, the DNA is TGTGCCAGCAGGGCAGAGAACACCGGGGAGCTGTTTTTT. Using reference TRBV7-7 and TRBJ2-2 for the parts outside the CDR3, the full variable domain is GAGVSQSPRYKVTKRGQDVTLRCDPISSHATLYWYQQALGQGPEFLTYFNYEAQPDKSGLPSDRFSAERPEGSISTLTIQRTEQRDSAMYRCASRAENTGELFFGEGSRLTVL.

In its sample, this clone was seen many times. The CDR3 region is CAYRLAIGNEQFF. In DNA, the CDR3 is TGTGCCTACCGACTAGCTATTGGTAATGAGCAGTTCTTC. The V call is TRBV5-4, the J call TRBJ2-1, with TRBD2 matching over 7 bases. V was pared by 10 bases and J by 7 bases, with 11 bases of the junction left unmatched. This CDR3 spans 13 amino acids. Germline-derived CDR1 and CDR2 are SGHNT and YYREEE (reference sequence).

This CDR3 is CAWSVSRVLGQSNTEAFF. The CDR3 bases are TGTGCCTGGAGTGTATCTAGAGTGTTGGGACAATCGAACACTGAAGCTTTCTTT. The gene calls are TRBV30 and TRBJ1-1, with D possibly TRBD1 on 6 matching bases. Germline loops: CDR1 GTSNPN, CDR2 SVGIG (reference sequence). This CDR3 comprises 18 residues. V shed 0 bases and J shed 1 base, with 21 bases lying between them.

In this sample, this clone turned up a few times. This chain uses TRBV9 with TRBJ2-3; D may be TRBD1 or TRBD2 (5 bases each). This CDR3 has 14 residues. Germline V gene data show CDR1 as SGDLS and CDR2 as YYNGEE. V lost 0 bases and J 6 bases, leaving 11 bases between the germline ends. The chain's CDR3 is CASSVATGRDTQYF. In DNA form, the CDR3 reads TGTGCCAGCAGCGTAGCTACGGGACGGGATACGCAGTATTTT. Complete variable domain (other parts from reference TRBV9 and TRBJ2-3): DSGVTQTPKHLITATGQRVTLRCSPRSGDLSVYWYQQSLDQGLQFLIQYYNGEERAKGNILERFSAQQFPDLHSELNLSSLELGDSALYFCASSVATGRDTQYFGPGTRLTVL.

This chain joins TRBV2 and TRBJ2-5; D is unclear. This CDR3 contains 12 residues. Trimming pared 5 bases from V and 4 bases from J, leaving 8 bases between. The germline V gene has CDR1 SNHLY and CDR2 FYNNEI. The CDR3 region has the DNA TGTGCCAGCAGTTATAGTGGAGAGACCCAGTACTTC. Translated, it gives CASSYSGETQYF. Based on the CDR3 plus reference TRBV2 and TRBJ2-5, the full variable domain is EPEVTQTPSHQVTQMGQEVILRCVPISNHLYFYWYRQILGQKVEFLVSFYNNEISEKSEIFDDQFSVERPDGSNFTLKIRSTKLEDSAMYFCASSYSGETQYFGPGTRLLVL.

This clone was counted between two and nine times. The V call is TRBV7-8, the J call TRBJ2-2; D is possibly TRBD1 (6 bases). The CDR3 runs 16 residues. Trimming shortened V by 3 bases and J by 5 bases, and 16 bases separated the two germline ends. Germline CDR1 SGHVS, CDR2 FQNEAQ. The CDR3 spells CASSFRAGVDTGELFF. The CDR3 DNA follows: TGTGCCAGCAGCTTTCGGGCAGGGGTCGATACCGGGGAGCTGTTTTTT.

Only a few counts were recorded for this clone. V is TRBV7-9 and J is TRBJ1-1, with D perhaps TRBD1 (5 bases). In germline, CDR1 is SEHNR, CDR2 FQNEAQ (reference sequence). The CDR3 contains 16 residues. V was trimmed by 4 bases and J by 1 base, leaving 16 bases between them. CDR3 sequence: CASSSLGWGPNTEAFF. CDR3 nucleotides: TGTGCCAGCAGCTCTCTGGGCTGGGGCCCGAACACTGAAGCTTTCTTT.

The J gene is TRBJ1-2, the V gene TRBV6-5, with TRBD1 matching 10 bases. The CDR3 totals 15 residues. The junction had 4 bases not matched to a gene; V was cut back by 0 bases and J by 6 bases. Germline CDR1 and CDR2: MNHEY and SVGAGI. As DNA, the CDR3 is TGTGCCAGCAGTTACTCCCGGACAGGGGGTCATGGCTACACCTTC. This gives the protein CASSYSRTGGHGYTF.

This sequence joins TRBV2 and TRBJ1-2, with D unresolved. The CDR3 spans 12 residues. V lost 2 bases and J lost 2, with 3 bases in between. Looked up from germline, CDR1 is SNHLY and CDR2 is FYNNEI. This CDR3 is CASSELNYGYTF. The DNA for the CDR3 is TGTGCCAGCAGTGAACTCAACTATGGCTACACCTTC.

This clone was observed a few times. The chain has TRBV29-1 and TRBJ2-7; 7 nucleotides line up with TRBD2. V lost 5 bases and J lost 4; bases outside the gene matches: 23. Germline values: CDR1 SQVTM, CDR2 ANQGSEA. CDR3 length: 18 residues. CDR3 protein: CSVSYPGTNSRLGYEQYF. CDR3 DNA sequence: TGCAGCGTTAGCTACCCCGGGACTAACAGCCGCCTCGGGTACGAGCAGTACTTC.

This clone was found a few times. This chain joins TRBV30 and TRBJ1-2; D is ambiguous. Looked up from germline, CDR1 is GTSNPN and CDR2 is SVGIG (reference sequence). Trimming left V 3 bases short and J 5 bases short, with 16 bases between. CDR3 length: 14 amino acids. CDR3 residues: CAWRERAPGYGYTF. The DNA of the CDR3 is TGTGCCTGGAGGGAAAGGGCCCCCGGATATGGCTACACCTTC. Complete variable domain (other parts from reference TRBV30 and TRBJ1-2): SQTIHQWPATLVQPVGSPLSLECTVEGTSNPNLYWYRQAAGRGLQLLFYSVGIGQISSEVPQNLSASRPQDRQFILSSKKLLLSDSGFYLCAWRERAPGYGYTFGSGTRLTVV.